The T cell receptor (beta chain) described here comes from a study of naive and memory T cell subsets. Both TRBC1 and TRBC2 were covered by a beta constant-region primer of two equimolar oligonucleotides. Four rounds of PCR amplified the ligated cDNA using nested alpha and beta constant-region primers plus SP2. From the UMI-ligation and nested PCR reads, TCRdb called clonotypes with MiXCR, one entry per CDR3 protein. The table lists around 110,000 distinct CDR3 sequences, roughly 32% of them singletons. CDR1 and CDR2 from the germline V gene are MDHEN and SYDVKM. The CDR3 extends over 14 amino acids. The V and J ends lost 6 bases and 5 bases respectively, with 16 bases between them.

This receptor was identified in a human donor in good health. The sequenced sample consisted of central memory CD4+ T cells from blood. This chain joins TRBV28 and TRBJ2-5; D gene uncertain. The CDR3 spells CASSPSLGKETQYF. Written as DNA, the CDR3 is TGTGCCAGCAGCCCCTCTTTAGGGAAGGAGACCCAGTACTTC. The whole variable domain, filled in from reference TRBV28 and TRBJ2-5, reads DVKVTQSSRYLVKRTGEKVFLECVQDMDHENMFWYRQDPGLGLRLIYFSYDVKMKEKGDIPEGYSVSREKKERFSLILESASTNQTSMYLCASSPSLGKETQYFGPGTRLLVL.